The next 21 T cell receptor beta chains were all read from a single sample in a study of T-cell reconstitution after alpha-beta-depleted transplantation in children. Unique molecular identifiers were incorporated into the prepared TCRbeta library. TCRdb independently ran MiXCR on the PCR reads; one entry per CDR3 protein. The data contain hundreds of thousands of distinct CDR3 sequences, roughly a tenth of them singletons. Sequenced material: PBMCs from the stem cell graft donor, taken from the stem cell graft. The receptors come from a human donor who donated a stem cell graft to a child with acute myeloid leukemia.

This chain joins TRBV12-3 or TRBV12-4 and TRBJ1-5; D remains ambiguous. V lost 7 bases and J lost 0, with 19 bases in between. This CDR3 has 17 residues. CDR3 coding DNA: TGTGCCAGCACAACGGAGGGTTGGGGATATAGCAATCAGCCCCAGCATTTT. As protein: CASTTEGWGYSNQPQHF.

The V and J genes are TRBV25-1 and TRBJ2-1, with TRBD2 matching over 11 bases. The CDR3 is made up of 15 amino acids. The germline CDR1 and CDR2 sequences are MGHDK and SYGVNS. V lost 4 bases and J lost 5; bases outside the gene matches: 4. Here the CDR3 reads CASSGLAGGHNEQFF. CDR3 nucleotides: TGTGCCAGCAGTGGCCTAGCGGGAGGACACAATGAGCAGTTCTTC. Supplemented by reference TRBV25-1 and TRBJ2-1, the full variable domain reads EADIYQTPRYLVIGTGKKITLECSQTMGHDKMYWYQQDPGMELHLIHYSYGVNSTEKGDLSSESTVSRIRTEHFPLTLESARPSHTSQYLCASSGLAGGHNEQFFGPGTRLTVL.

A few counts support this clonotype. The V and J genes are TRBV24-1 and TRBJ1-2; 10 nucleotides agree with TRBD1. With V trimmed by 3 bases and J by 2 bases, 2 bases remained unmatched. CDR1 and CDR2 from the germline V gene are KGHDR and SFDVKD. The CDR3 totals 15 residues. This CDR3 reads CATSDRTGGNYGYTF. DNA of the CDR3: TGTGCCACCAGTGATCGGACAGGGGGAAACTATGGCTACACCTTC.

In this sample, this clonotype turned up a few times. The gene calls are TRBV11-2 and TRBJ1-1; possible D gene TRBD1, 6 bases. In germline, CDR1 is SGHAT, CDR2 FQNNGV. Trimming took 5 bases from V and 0 from J, leaving 22 bases between them. This CDR3 is built from 18 residues. CDR3 protein: CASSPLRYRDDMNTEAFF. DNA for the CDR3: TGTGCCAGCAGCCCGTTACGATACAGGGACGACATGAACACTGAAGCTTTCTTT. Together with reference TRBV11-2 and TRBJ1-1, the CDR3 gives the full variable domain: EAGVAQSPRYKIIEKRQSVAFWCNPISGHATLYWYQQILGQGPKLLIQFQNNGVVDDSQLPKDRFSAERLKGVDSTLKIQPAKLEDSAVYLCASSPLRYRDDMNTEAFFGQGTRLTVV.

This clonotype was detected a few times. The chain couples TRBV7-2 to TRBJ2-3; no firm D call. CDR1 and CDR2 (germline): SGHTA, FQGNSA. Trimming pared 3 bases from V and 9 bases from J, leaving 4 bases between. The CDR3 totals 10 residues. DNA for the CDR3: TGTGCCAGCAGCTTCGGGACGCAGTATTTT. Residues: CASSFGTQYF.

This clonotype appeared many times. DNA for the CDR3: TGTGCCAGCAGGACAGGGGCCTATGGCTACACCTTC. This encodes CASRTGAYGYTF. The V call is TRBV6-2 or TRBV6-3, the J call TRBJ1-2, with 8 bases matching TRBD1. In germline, CDR1 is MNHEY, CDR2 SVGEGT. V was pared by 6 bases and J by 4 bases, with 1 base of the junction left unmatched. CDR3 length equals 12 residues.

This clonotype was counted between two and nine times. This chain uses TRBV18 with TRBJ2-6; D is perhaps TRBD1 (5 bases). Germline V lookup: CDR1 KGHSH, CDR2 LQKENI. The CDR3 totals 16 residues. Trimming removed 1 base from V and 1 base from J, with 8 bases in between. CDR3 region: CASSPLTASGANVLTF. The DNA of the CDR3 is TGTGCCAGCTCACCACTGACAGCGTCTGGGGCCAACGTCCTGACTTTC.

The chain uses TRBV20-1 and TRBJ1-1; maybe TRBD1 (6 bases). Germline lookup yields CDR1 DFQATT and CDR2 SNEGSKA (reference sequence). This CDR3 is built from 15 residues. Trimming cost V 0 bases and J 1 base, with 12 bases left between them. CDR3 sequence reads: CSARDQTGGNTEAFF. The DNA for the CDR3 is TGCAGTGCTAGAGATCAGACAGGCGGGAACACTGAAGCTTTCTTT.

This clonotype was observed many times. V usage is TRBV7-9 and J usage is TRBJ2-3; D uncertain. Trimming shortened V by 5 bases and J by 3 bases, and 12 bases separated the two germline ends. There are 14 residues in the CDR3. Germline CDR1 is SEHNR and CDR2 is FQNEAQ (reference sequence). CDR3 coding DNA: TGTGCCAGCAGCCCTGCTACAGCTACAGATACGCAGTATTTT. Translated: CASSPATATDTQYF.

The genes are TRBV18 and TRBJ1-4; D perhaps matches TRBD1 (5 bases). Per the germline V gene, CDR1 is KGHSH and CDR2 is LQKENI. This CDR3 region has 16 residues. Trimming pared 5 bases from V and 4 bases from J, leaving 17 bases between. The CDR3 loop reads CASSESRGALNEKLFF. As DNA, the CDR3 is TGTGCCAGCTCAGAATCCCGAGGGGCCCTTAATGAAAAACTGTTTTTT.

The chain is built from TRBV28 and TRBJ2-7, with 7 nucleotides matching TRBD1. The CDR3 contains 14 residues. Trimming removed 5 bases from V and 4 bases from J; junction bases left unmatched: 8. Germline V lookup: CDR1 MDHEN, CDR2 SYDVKM. CDR3 loop: CASSPGQFLYEQYF. The CDR3 region has the DNA TGTGCCAGCAGTCCGGGACAGTTTCTTTACGAGCAGTACTTC.

This clonotype was detected a few times. The V gene is TRBV5-1, the J gene TRBJ2-5, with D uncertain. V shed 0 bases and J shed 5 bases, with 14 bases lying between them. The germline gives CDR1 SGHRS, CDR2 YFSETQ. The CDR3 sequence is 15 residues long. The CDR3 nucleotides are TGCGCCAGCAGCTTGGGCTCGCTTGTTGTGGAGACCCAGTACTTC. It yields the protein CASSLGSLVVETQYF.

This chain links TRBV29-1 with TRBJ1-2; TRBD1 matches 7 bases. This CDR3 contains 11 residues. CDR1 is SQVTM, CDR2 ANQGSEA, per germline. V shed 6 bases and J 6 bases; nucleotides not matched to a gene: 4. CDR3 bases: TGCAGCGTGGGACAGTCGGATGGCTACACCTTC. Its translation is CSVGQSDGYTF. Full variable domain (rest looked up from reference TRBV29-1 and TRBJ1-2): SAVISQKPSRDICQRGTSLTIQCQVDSQVTMMFWYRQQPGQSLTLIATANQGSEATYESGFVIDKFPISRPNLTFSTLTVSNMSPEDSSIYLCSVGQSDGYTFGSGTRLTVV.

V and J are TRBV28 and TRBJ1-2; D possibly corresponds to TRBD1 (5 bases). V was trimmed by 3 bases and J by 10 bases, leaving 15 bases between them. This CDR3 has 13 residues. The germline gives CDR1 MDHEN, CDR2 SYDVKM. This CDR3 reads CASSFSQVSNYTF. CDR3 nucleotides: TGTGCCAGCAGTTTCTCACAGGTCAGCAACTACACCTTC.

This clonotype was detected once. V gene TRBV29-1 combines with J gene TRBJ2-5; D not resolved. The CDR3 is 12 residues long. Trimming shortened V by 0 bases and J by 6 bases, and 8 bases separated the two germline ends. Germline V gives CDR1 SQVTM, CDR2 ANQGSEA. This CDR3 reads CSVEEGDQTQYF. Written as DNA, the CDR3 is TGCAGCGTTGAAGAAGGCGACCAGACCCAGTACTTC.

This clonotype has more than one count but fewer than ten. The chain combines TRBV20-1 with TRBJ2-1, with 7 bases that match TRBD2. This CDR3 has 15 residues. V dropped 3 bases and J dropped 6; count of bases not matched to a gene: 11. The germline CDR1 and CDR2 sequences are DFQATT and SNEGSKA (reference sequence). The CDR3 DNA reads as TGCAGTGCTAGGGCGGGAGCTAGAACGGGCAATGAGCAGTTCTTC. This encodes CSARAGARTGNEQFF.

This clonotype was recorded at least ten times. The genes are TRBV4-1 and TRBJ2-2; 8 nucleotides match TRBD1. The CDR3 runs to 15 residues. V shed 4 bases and J 4 bases; nucleotides not matched to a gene: 5. From germline, CDR1 is MGHRA and CDR2 YSYEKL. The CDR3 spells CASSPRTGFTGELFF. The CDR3 coding sequence is TGCGCCAGCAGCCCCAGGACAGGGTTCACCGGGGAGCTGTTTTTT.

This clonotype was detected a few times. The J gene is TRBJ2-6, the V gene TRBV27; D uncertain. The CDR3 length is 17 residues. Trimming cost V 5 bases and J 0 bases, with 14 bases left between them. The germline V gene encodes CDR1 MNHEY and CDR2 SMNVEV (reference sequence). The CDR3 nucleotides are TGTGCCAGCAGTCTCGAGAGGACCAGCTCTGGGGCCAACGTCCTGACTTTC. This gives the protein CASSLERTSSGANVLTF.

Only a few counts were recorded for this clonotype. The chain uses TRBV3-1 and TRBJ2-1; D is unclear. Per germline, CDR1 LGHDT and CDR2 YNNKEL (reference sequence). The CDR3 loop spans 14 amino acids. V lost 1 base to trimming and J lost 15 bases, with 19 bases between them. Here the CDR3 DNA reads TGTGCCAGCAGCCAAGCTAACGCGGCTCCCAAAACGTTCTTC. Amino acid sequence: CASSQANAAPKTFF.

In this sample, this clonotype turned up many times. CDR3 residues: CSVDGSITADTQYF. CDR3 DNA: TGCAGCGTTGACGGGTCGATCACCGCAGATACGCAGTATTTT. The genes are TRBV29-1 and TRBJ2-3, with unresolved D. This CDR3 spans 14 amino acids. The V end was cut by 3 bases, the J end by 4 bases, with 14 bases between. Germline assignment: CDR1 SQVTM and CDR2 ANQGSEA.

This clonotype was seen repeatedly, ten times or more. The V gene is TRBV9, the J gene TRBJ2-7; 15 bases map to TRBD2. Trimming removed 5 bases from V and 6 bases from J; junction bases left unmatched: 9. The CDR3 extends over 16 amino acids. Looked up from germline, CDR1 is SGDLS and CDR2 is YYNGEE. The CDR3 is CASREGEGLAGGEQYF. The CDR3 DNA reads as TGTGCCAGCAGAGAGGGGGAGGGACTAGCGGGAGGCGAGCAGTACTTC.